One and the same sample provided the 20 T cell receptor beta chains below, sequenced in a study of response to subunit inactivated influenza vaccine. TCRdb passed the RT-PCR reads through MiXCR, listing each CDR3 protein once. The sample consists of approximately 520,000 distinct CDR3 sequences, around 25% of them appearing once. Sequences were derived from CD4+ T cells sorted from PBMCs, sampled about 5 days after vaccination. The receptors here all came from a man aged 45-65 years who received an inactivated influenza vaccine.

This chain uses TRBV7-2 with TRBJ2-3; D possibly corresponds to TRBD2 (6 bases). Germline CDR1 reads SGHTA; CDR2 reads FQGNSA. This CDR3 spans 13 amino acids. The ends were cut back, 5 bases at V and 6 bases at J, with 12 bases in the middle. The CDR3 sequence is CASSRGAPDTQYF. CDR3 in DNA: TGTGCCAGCAGCCGCGGGGCCCCGGATACGCAGTATTTT.

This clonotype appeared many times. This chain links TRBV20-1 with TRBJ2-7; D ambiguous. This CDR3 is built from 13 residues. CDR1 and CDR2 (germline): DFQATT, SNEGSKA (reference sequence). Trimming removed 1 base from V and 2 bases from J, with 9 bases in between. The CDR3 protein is CSARGRNPYEQYF. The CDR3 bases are TGCAGTGCTAGAGGTCGGAATCCCTACGAGCAGTACTTC.

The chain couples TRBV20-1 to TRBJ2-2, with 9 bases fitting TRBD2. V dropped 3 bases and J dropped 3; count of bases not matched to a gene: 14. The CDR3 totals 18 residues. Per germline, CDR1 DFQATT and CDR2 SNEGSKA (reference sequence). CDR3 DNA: TGCAGTGCTAGGGGCGCGAGTATAGCGGGAGAGTACACCGGGGAGCTGTTTTTT. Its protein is CSARGASIAGEYTGELFF.

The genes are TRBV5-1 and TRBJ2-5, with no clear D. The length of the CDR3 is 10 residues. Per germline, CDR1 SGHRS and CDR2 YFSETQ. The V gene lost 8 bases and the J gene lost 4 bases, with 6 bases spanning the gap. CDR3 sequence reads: CASTIETQYF. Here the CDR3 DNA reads TGCGCCAGTACAATAGAGACCCAGTACTTC.

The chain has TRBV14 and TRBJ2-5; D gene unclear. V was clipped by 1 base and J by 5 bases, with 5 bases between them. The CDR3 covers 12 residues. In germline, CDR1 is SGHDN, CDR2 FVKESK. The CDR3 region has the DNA TGTGCCAGCAGCCAAGCATCGGAGACCCAGTACTTC. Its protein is CASSQASETQYF. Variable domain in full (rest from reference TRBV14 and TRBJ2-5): EAGVTQFPSHSVIEKGQTVTLRCDPISGHDNLYWYRRVMGKEIKFLLHFVKESKQDESGMPNNRFLAERTGGTYSTLKVQPAELEDSGVYFCASSQASETQYFGPGTRLLVL.

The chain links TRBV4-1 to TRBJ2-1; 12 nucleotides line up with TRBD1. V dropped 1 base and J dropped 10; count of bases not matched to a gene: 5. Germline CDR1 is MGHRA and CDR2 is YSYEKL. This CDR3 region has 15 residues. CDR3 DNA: TGCGCCAGCAGCCAAGTCTTCGGGACAGGGGGCGAGCAGTTCTTC. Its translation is CASSQVFGTGGEQFF.

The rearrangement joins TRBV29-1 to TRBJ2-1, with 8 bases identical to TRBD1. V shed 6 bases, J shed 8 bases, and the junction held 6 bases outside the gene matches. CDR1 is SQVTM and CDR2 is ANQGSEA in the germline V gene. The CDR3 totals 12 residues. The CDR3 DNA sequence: TGCAGCGTAGGCGGACAGGGCTATGAGCAGTTCTTC. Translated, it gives CSVGGQGYEQFF.

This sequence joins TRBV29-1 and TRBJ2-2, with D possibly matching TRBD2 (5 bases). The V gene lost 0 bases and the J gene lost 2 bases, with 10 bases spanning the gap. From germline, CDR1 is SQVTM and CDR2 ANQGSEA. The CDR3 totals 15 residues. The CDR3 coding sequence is TGCAGCGTTGAAGAGAGGACGGGAAACACCGGGGAGCTGTTTTTT. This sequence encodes CSVEERTGNTGELFF.

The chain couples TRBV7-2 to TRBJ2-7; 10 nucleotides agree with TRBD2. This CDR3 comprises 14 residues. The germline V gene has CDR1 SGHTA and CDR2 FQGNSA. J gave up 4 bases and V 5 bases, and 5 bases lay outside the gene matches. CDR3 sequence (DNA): TGTGCCAGCAGCCGGACTAGCGGAAAGTACGAGCAGTACTTC. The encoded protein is CASSRTSGKYEQYF.

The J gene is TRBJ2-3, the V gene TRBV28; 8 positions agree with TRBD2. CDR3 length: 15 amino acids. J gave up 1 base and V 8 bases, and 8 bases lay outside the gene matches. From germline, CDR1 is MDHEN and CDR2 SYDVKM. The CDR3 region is CASYPSGRGTDTQYF. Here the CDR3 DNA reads TGTGCCAGCTATCCAAGCGGGAGAGGCACAGATACGCAGTATTTT.

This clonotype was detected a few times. CDR3 sequence (DNA): TGTGCCAGCAGCCCGGTTGCTAGCAATCAGCCCCAGCATTTT. Amino acids: CASSPVASNQPQHF. The genes are TRBV12-3 or TRBV12-4 and TRBJ1-5; no definite D call. V lost 6 bases and J 0 bases, leaving 9 bases between the germline ends. The length of the CDR3 is 14 residues.

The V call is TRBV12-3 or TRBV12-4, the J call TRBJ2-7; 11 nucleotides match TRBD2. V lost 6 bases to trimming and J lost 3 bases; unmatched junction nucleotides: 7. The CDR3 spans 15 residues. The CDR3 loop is CASRQGLAGGYEQYF. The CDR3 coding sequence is TGTGCCAGCAGACAAGGACTAGCGGGCGGCTACGAGCAGTACTTC.

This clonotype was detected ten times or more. The CDR3 DNA follows: TGTGCCAGCACTCAACGGCGGAACTATGGCTACACCTTC. Translating it yields CASTQRRNYGYTF. The chain combines TRBV12-3 or TRBV12-4 with TRBJ1-2; D is uncertain. The V end lost 7 bases, the J end lost 2 bases, and 11 bases lay between the germline ends. The length of the CDR3 is 13 residues.

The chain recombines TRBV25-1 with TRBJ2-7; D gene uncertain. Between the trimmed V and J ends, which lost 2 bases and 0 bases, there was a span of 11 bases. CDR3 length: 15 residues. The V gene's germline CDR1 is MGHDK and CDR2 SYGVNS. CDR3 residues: CASSEKGPSSYEQYF. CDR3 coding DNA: TGTGCCAGCAGTGAAAAGGGTCCGAGCTCCTACGAGCAGTACTTC.

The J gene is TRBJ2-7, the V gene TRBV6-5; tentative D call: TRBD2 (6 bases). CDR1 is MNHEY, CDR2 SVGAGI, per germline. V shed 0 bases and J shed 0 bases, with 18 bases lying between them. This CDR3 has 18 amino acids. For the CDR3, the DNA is TGTGCCAGCAGTTACTCTGCCTTTGACTTGCGGGACTCCTACGAGCAGTACTTC. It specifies CASSYSAFDLRDSYEQYF.

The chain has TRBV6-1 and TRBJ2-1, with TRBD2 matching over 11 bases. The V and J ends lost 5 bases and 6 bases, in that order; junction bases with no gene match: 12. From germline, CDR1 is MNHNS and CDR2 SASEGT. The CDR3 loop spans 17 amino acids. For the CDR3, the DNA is TGTGCCAGCAGTAAAGGGGGAGGACTAGCGGGTCTCAATGAGCAGTTCTTC. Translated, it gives CASSKGGGLAGLNEQFF.

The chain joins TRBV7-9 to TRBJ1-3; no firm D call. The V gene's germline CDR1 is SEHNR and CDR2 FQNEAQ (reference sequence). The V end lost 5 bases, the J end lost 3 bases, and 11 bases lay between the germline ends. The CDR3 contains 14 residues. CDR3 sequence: CASSPGEGGNTIYF. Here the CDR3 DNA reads TGTGCCAGCAGCCCCGGGGAGGGTGGAAACACCATATATTTT.

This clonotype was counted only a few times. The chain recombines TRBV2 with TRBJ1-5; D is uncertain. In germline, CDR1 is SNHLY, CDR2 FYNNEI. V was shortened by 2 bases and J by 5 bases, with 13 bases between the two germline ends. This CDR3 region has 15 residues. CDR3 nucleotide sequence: TGTGCCAGCAGTGAATTGAGAAGGAGCCATCAGCCCCAGCATTTT. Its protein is CASSELRRSHQPQHF.

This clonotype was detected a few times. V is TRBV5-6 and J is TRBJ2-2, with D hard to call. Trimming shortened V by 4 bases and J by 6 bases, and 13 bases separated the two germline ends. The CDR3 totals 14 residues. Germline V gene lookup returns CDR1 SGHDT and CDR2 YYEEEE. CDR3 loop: CASSPIKGSGELFF. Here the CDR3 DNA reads TGTGCCAGCAGCCCTATCAAAGGTTCCGGGGAGCTGTTTTTT.

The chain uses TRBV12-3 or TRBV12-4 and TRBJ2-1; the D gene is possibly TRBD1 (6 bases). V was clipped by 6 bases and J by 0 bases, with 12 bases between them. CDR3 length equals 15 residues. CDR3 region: CASREDRGSYNEQFF. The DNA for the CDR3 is TGTGCCAGCAGGGAGGACAGAGGCTCCTACAATGAGCAGTTCTTC.